Listed below are T cell receptor beta chains from one sample, sequenced in a study of STAT5B mutations in CD4+ large granular lymphocyte leukemia. Assay: immunoSEQ multiplex PCR; the TCRdb copy retains only in-frame clones and omits some. The sample carries fewer than 35,000 clones, 74% recorded once. Material for sequencing was CD4+ T cells from blood buffy coats. These receptor sequences come from a human donor in good health. The CDR3 runs from the conserved cysteine through the conserved F or W. D genes are given only for firm matches. Rows may omit the clone size; those that give it use once, few, many or a size class.

v_gene	d_gene	j_gene	abundance	CDR3aa	CDR3nt
TRBV28	TRBD1	TRBJ1-6	-	CAGNSPSQGYNSPLHF	TGTGCCGGGAATAGTCCCTCACAGGGGTATAATTCACCCCTCCACTTT
TRBV10-2	-	TRBJ1-2	few	CASSPRILYGYTF	TGCGCCAGCAGCCCCAGGATCCTCTATGGCTACACCTTC
TRBV2	-	TRBJ2-3	-	CASSVGSSTDTQYF	TGTGCCAGCAGTGTCGGATCTAGCACAGATACGCAGTATTTT
TRBV5-1	-	TRBJ2-6	-	CASSTDGANVLTF	TGCGCCAGCAGCACAGATGGGGCCAACGTCCTGACTTTC
TRBV28	-	TRBJ2-5	-	CASSSGSSGKIETQYF	TGTGCCAGCAGTTCCGGGTCAAGCGGTAAAATAGAGACCCAGTACTTC
TRBV11-3	TRBD2	TRBJ2-7	-	CASSIWGLAGGSSYEQYF	TGTGCCAGCAGCATCTGGGGACTAGCGGGAGGGAGCTCCTACGAGCAGTACTTC
TRBV7-2	-	TRBJ1-1	-	CASSLVPGGTEAFF	TGTGCCAGCAGCTTAGTCCCGGGCGGGACTGAAGCTTTCTTT
TRBV19	-	TRBJ2-3	once	CASSGTPAGRDTQYF	TGTGCCAGTAGTGGGACCCCGGCAGGGCGGGATACGCAGTATTTT
TRBV9	-	TRBJ2-3	few	CASTRLGRNTDTQYF	TGTGCCAGCACCCGTTTGGGGAGAAACACAGATACGCAGTATTTT
TRBV25-1	-	TRBJ2-1	once	CASMGAAENNEQFF	TGTGCCAGCATGGGGGCCGCTGAAAACAATGAGCAGTTCTTC
TRBV10-3	TRBD2	TRBJ2-1	few	CAISPLADEQFF	TGTGCCATCAGCCCGCTAGCGGATGAGCAGTTCTTC
TRBV7-2	-	TRBJ2-5	-	CASRLWASSGPIYF	TGTGCCAGCAGACTTTGGGCCTCCAGCGGGCCTATTTACTTC
TRBV6-5	-	TRBJ2-3	-	CASSYSSYYTDTQYF	TGTGCCAGCAGTTACTCCAGCTACTACACAGATACGCAGTATTTT
TRBV2	TRBD2	TRBJ2-1	-	CASSPTSGDYNEQFF	TGTGCCAGCAGTCCGACTAGCGGAGACTACAATGAGCAGTTCTTC
TRBV7-2	TRBD1	TRBJ1-2	-	CASSTRQGWYGYTF	TGTGCCAGCAGCACACGACAGGGATGGTATGGCTACACCTTC
TRBV7-2	-	TRBJ2-3	-	CASSVRGTDTQYF	TGTGCCAGCAGCGTCCGGGGCACAGATACGCAGTATTTT
TRBV7-2	TRBD2	TRBJ2-1	-	CASSPLAGGLNEQFF	TGTGCCAGCAGCCCACTAGCGGGGGGGCTAAATGAGCAGTTCTTC
TRBV25-1	TRBD2	TRBJ2-3	few	CASSDPLGLANADTQYF	TGTGCCAGCAGTGATCCACTCGGACTAGCGAATGCAGATACGCAGTATTTT
TRBV2	-	TRBJ1-5	-	CASSVYRDQPQHF	TGTGCCAGCAGTGTCTACAGGGATCAGCCCCAGCATTTT
TRBV28	-	TRBJ2-5	once	CASSSGTPRGETQYF	TGTGCCAGCAGTTCGGGGACCCCACGCGGAGAGACCCAGTACTTC
TRBV6-4	-	TRBJ2-3	-	CASKPSGTDTQYF	TGTGCCAGCAAACCCTCCGGCACAGATACGCAGTATTTT
TRBV5-1	-	TRBJ2-1	-	CASRPTHSSYNEQFF	TGCGCCAGCAGACCTACCCATAGCTCCTACAATGAGCAGTTCTTC
TRBV6-5	TRBD2	TRBJ2-3	-	CASRSGGSGHTDTQYF	TGTGCCAGCCGTTCGGGAGGTAGCGGGCACACAGATACGCAGTATTTT
TRBV28	TRBD1	TRBJ1-2	once	CASSSRGRGYGYTF	TGTGCCAGCAGTAGCAGGGGGCGGGGCTATGGCTACACCTTC
TRBV5-1	-	TRBJ1-5	few	CASSLDGGYSNQPQHF	TGCGCCAGCAGCTTGGATGGGGGCTATAGCAATCAGCCCCAGCATTTT
TRBV5-4	-	TRBJ1-4	-	CASSLSDTGNEKLFF	TGTGCCAGCAGCTTATCGGACACGGGGAATGAAAAACTGTTTTTT
TRBV7-9	-	TRBJ2-1	-	CASSQDHRTREQFF	TGCGCCAGCAGCCAAGATCACCGGACCCGGGAGCAGTTCTTC
TRBV5-1	-	TRBJ2-3	-	CASSFGPLRVDTQYF	TGCGCCAGCAGCTTCGGACCCCTAAGGGTAGATACGCAGTATTTT
TRBV6-1	-	TRBJ1-4	once	CASSDLGPVEKLFF	TGTGCCAGCAGTGACCTGGGACCTGTAGAAAAACTGTTTTTT
TRBV6-5	-	TRBJ1-5	-	CASSYPGDQPQHF	TGTGCCAGCAGTTACCCAGGGGATCAGCCCCAGCATTTT
TRBV11-2	TRBD1	TRBJ1-1	-	CASSSSIKGQGAFF	TGTGCCAGCAGCTCCTCAATTAAAGGACAGGGGGCTTTCTTT
TRBV2	-	TRBJ1-1	-	CASSIPPNTEAFF	TGTGCCAGCAGTATACCCCCCAACACTGAAGCTTTCTTT
TRBV27	-	TRBJ2-5	-	CASSSWTAQETQYF	TGTGCCAGCAGTTCCTGGACAGCTCAAGAGACCCAGTACTTC